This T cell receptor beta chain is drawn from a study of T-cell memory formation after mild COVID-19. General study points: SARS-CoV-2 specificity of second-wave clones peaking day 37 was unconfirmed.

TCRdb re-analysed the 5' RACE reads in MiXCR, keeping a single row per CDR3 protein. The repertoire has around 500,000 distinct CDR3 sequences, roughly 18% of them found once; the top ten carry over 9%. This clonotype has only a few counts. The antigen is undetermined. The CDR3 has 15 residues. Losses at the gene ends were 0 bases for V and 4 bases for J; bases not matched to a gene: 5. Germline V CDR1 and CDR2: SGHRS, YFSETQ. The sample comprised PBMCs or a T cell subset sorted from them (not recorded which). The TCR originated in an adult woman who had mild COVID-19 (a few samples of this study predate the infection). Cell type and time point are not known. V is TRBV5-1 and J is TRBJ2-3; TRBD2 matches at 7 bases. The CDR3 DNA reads TGCGCCAGCAGCTTGGCCAGCGGGGTCGCAGATACGCAGTATTTT. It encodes CASSLASGVADTQYF.